Listed below are T cell receptor beta chains from one sample, sequenced in a study of cytomegalovirus exposure and HLA in healthy donors. Profiled with immunoSEQ multiplex PCR; TCRdb holds only in-frame clones, not every one. Among 50,000 to 65,000 clones, less than 85% were seen once, and the ten largest hold 5.4%. Source material: PBMCs. The receptors were sampled from a woman in her 30s in good health and CMV-seronegative. Both conserved end residues are part of each CDR3. A D gene is named only where the DNA matches it firmly. Size is omitted from some rows. Given values are once, few, many or a class for expanded clones.

v_gene,j_gene,abundance,d_gene,CDR3aa,CDR3nt
TRBV5-3,TRBJ1-4,-,-,CARSLEREGSEKLFF,TGTGCCAGAAGCTTGGAGAGGGAAGGGAGTGAAAAACTGTTTTTT
TRBV9,TRBJ1-1,-,TRBD1,CASSVEGAGSTEAFF,TGTGCCAGCAGCGTAGAGGGGGCTGGGTCAACTGAAGCTTTCTTT
TRBV10-3,TRBJ2-7,-,TRBD1,CAIGTGATEQYF,TGTGCCATAGGGACAGGGGCGACCGAGCAGTACTTC
TRBV4-2,TRBJ1-2,once,TRBD1,CASSQDQGAGNYGYTF,TGTGCCAGCAGCCAAGATCAGGGGGCCGGTAACTATGGCTACACCTTC
TRBV7-9,TRBJ2-7,-,-,CSSSLSPAYEQYF,TGTTCCAGCAGCTTATCGCCGGCCTACGAGCAGTACTTC
TRBV28,TRBJ2-3,-,TRBD2,CATVGGAYSTDTQYF,TGTGCCACCGTGGGAGGGGCCTACTCCACAGATACGCAGTATTTT
TRBV6-5,TRBJ2-5,-,TRBD1,CASSRTGKETQYF,TGTGCCAGCAGTCGGACAGGGAAGGAGACCCAGTACTTC
TRBV29-1,TRBJ2-1,-,-,CSVGGGEQFF,TGCAGCGTTGGCGGTGGTGAGCAGTTCTTC
TRBV10-1,TRBJ2-2,-,-,CASSVDRTTGELFF,TGCGCCAGCAGTGTTGACAGGACCACCGGGGAGCTGTTTTTT
TRBV19,TRBJ2-1,-,TRBD2,CASSIEVSGVQFF,TGTGCCAGTAGTATAGAGGTTAGCGGGGTCCAGTTCTTC
TRBV2,TRBJ1-2,few,-,CASSEALRGTGGYTF,TGTGCCAGCAGTGAAGCGCTTCGGGGGACCGGGGGCTACACCTTC
TRBV5-8,TRBJ1-2,once,-,CASSFYSGYTF,TGTGCCAGCAGCTTTTATAGTGGCTACACCTTC
TRBV11-2,TRBJ1-1,few,TRBD1,CASSLQGATEAFF,TGTGCCAGCAGTTTACAGGGGGCCACTGAAGCTTTCTTT
TRBV19,TRBJ1-5,-,-,CAIQPGHNQPQHF,TGTGCCATCCAACCGGGACACAATCAGCCCCAGCATTTT
TRBV5-3,TRBJ2-3,-,-,CASPRGGASGYTDTQYF,TGTGCCAGCCCAAGGGGGGGCGCGAGCGGTTACACAGATACGCAGTATTTT
TRBV7-2,TRBJ1-2,-,-,CASSPTAGGVIYGYTF,TGTGCCAGCAGCCCAACTGCGGGGGGCGTTATCTATGGCTACACCTTC
TRBV4-1,TRBJ2-3,-,-,CASSQEGRGGTDTQYF,TGCGCCAGCAGCCAAGAGGGCAGGGGAGGCACAGATACGCAGTATTTT
TRBV19,TRBJ1-5,few,-,CASKERESGQPQHF,TGTGCCAGTAAAGAGAGGGAGAGTGGTCAGCCCCAGCATTTT
TRBV7-9,TRBJ2-1,-,TRBD2,CASSPGTSGDNEQFF,TGTGCCAGCAGCCCCGGGACTAGCGGGGACAATGAGCAGTTCTTC
TRBV19,TRBJ2-7,-,-,CASSSGSGNEQYF,TGTGCCAGTAGTTCCGGTTCGGGGAACGAGCAGTACTTC
TRBV28,TRBJ2-7,-,TRBD1,CASSFRGQYHEQYF,TGTGCCAGCAGTTTCAGGGGACAGTACCACGAGCAGTACTTC
TRBV6-5,TRBJ2-5,-,TRBD2,CASSYSGSGEETQYF,TGTGCCAGCAGTTACTCGGGTAGCGGGGAAGAGACCCAGTACTTC
TRBV7-8,TRBJ1-4,once,-,CASSFGGGRREKLFF,TGTGCCAGCAGCTTCGGGGGGGGGCGGAGAGAAAAACTGTTTTTT
TRBV6-6,TRBJ2-5,few,-,CASSYLGGETQYF,TGTGCCAGCAGTTACTTGGGGGGAGAGACCCAGTACTTC
TRBV30,TRBJ2-1,-,-,CAWRAEFSYNEQFF,TGTGCCTGGAGAGCTGAATTTTCCTACAATGAGCAGTTCTTC
TRBV7-6,TRBJ2-1,once,TRBD2,CASSPPSGIYNEQFF,TGTGCCAGCAGTCCTCCTAGCGGGATCTACAATGAGCAGTTCTTC
TRBV7-8,TRBJ1-6,-,-,CASSLVDSNSPLHF,TGTGCCAGCAGCTTAGTGGACAGTAATTCACCCCTCCACTTT
TRBV5-1,TRBJ1-6,once,TRBD1,CASSLGQGANSPLHF,TGCGCCAGCAGCTTGGGGCAGGGGGCTAATTCACCCCTCCACTTT
TRBV4-3,TRBJ2-3,-,TRBD2,CASSQGGGGFFSTDTQYF,TGCGCCAGCAGCCAAGGCGGGGGAGGATTCTTCAGCACAGATACGCAGTATTTT
TRBV19,TRBJ1-3,few,TRBD1,CASQQGPSGNTIYF,TGTGCCAGCCAACAGGGGCCCTCTGGAAACACCATATATTTT
TRBV13,TRBJ2-7,few,TRBD2,CASIRAGGPHEQYF,TGTGCCAGCATTAGAGCGGGAGGGCCACACGAGCAGTACTTC
TRBV7-2,TRBJ2-2,-,TRBD1,CASSPRTGGTGELFF,TGTGCCAGCAGCCCTAGGACAGGGGGCACCGGGGAGCTGTTTTTT
TRBV5-1,TRBJ2-1,few,-,CASSFGLLNEQFF,TGCGCCAGCAGCTTTGGACTACTAAATGAGCAGTTCTTC
TRBV5-5,TRBJ2-1,-,-,CASSLEVTSLNEQFF,TGTGCCAGCAGCTTGGAGGTCACTAGCCTGAATGAGCAGTTCTTC
TRBV9,TRBJ2-1,once,-,CASSAGLVNEQFF,TGTGCCAGCAGCGCGGGACTCGTCAATGAGCAGTTCTTC
TRBV9,TRBJ1-1,-,TRBD1,CASSEGPGQGTYLNTEAFF,TGTGCCAGCAGCGAGGGGCCGGGACAGGGGACCTACTTGAACACTGAAGCTTTCTTT
TRBV27,TRBJ2-1,-,TRBD2,CASSPGTSGINEQFF,TGTGCCAGCAGTCCCGGGACTAGCGGGATCAATGAGCAGTTCTTC
TRBV4-1,TRBJ1-1,-,-,CASSQAQGEAFF,TGCGCCAGCAGCCAAGCACAGGGCGAAGCTTTCTTT
TRBV7-2,TRBJ1-5,-,TRBD1,CASSLETGGRWDQPQHF,TGTGCCAGCAGCTTAGAGACAGGGGGCCGGTGGGATCAGCCCCAGCATTTT
TRBV5-1,TRBJ2-7,-,-,CASSLASGYEQYF,TGCGCCAGCAGCTTGGCCTCAGGCTACGAGCAGTACTTC
TRBV30,TRBJ2-5,-,-,CAWTGQETQYF,TGTGCCTGGACAGGACAAGAGACCCAGTACTTC
TRBV5-1,TRBJ1-4,few,TRBD1,CASSLQHSPGTGGAQEKLFF,TGCGCCAGCAGCTTGCAACACAGTCCCGGGACAGGGGGCGCACAGGAAAAACTGTTTTTT
TRBV23-1,TRBJ2-7,-,-,CASTRIHEQYF,TGCGCCAGCACCAGGATCCACGAGCAGTACTTC
TRBV30,TRBJ2-1,-,-,CAWNLFGVRSSYNEQFF,TGTGCCTGGAATCTTTTCGGCGTTCGGAGCTCCTACAATGAGCAGTTCTTC
TRBV5-8,TRBJ2-1,-,-,CASSPGRSSYNEQFF,TGTGCCAGCAGCCCCGGAAGGAGCTCCTACAATGAGCAGTTCTTC
TRBV7-7,TRBJ2-7,-,TRBD1,CASSSGQGSWEQYF,TGTGCCAGCAGCTCAGGACAGGGATCCTGGGAGCAGTACTTC
TRBV5-6,TRBJ2-3,-,TRBD2,CASSFLAGGPVDTQYF,TGTGCCAGCAGCTTCCTAGCGGGAGGGCCGGTAGATACGCAGTATTTT
TRBV27,TRBJ1-5,-,-,CASSLRVGQPQHF,TGTGCCAGCAGTTTGAGGGTAGGCCAGCCCCAGCATTTT
TRBV7-9,TRBJ2-1,-,-,CSSSATPSQAARTYNEQFF,TGTTCCAGCAGCGCGACCCCATCCCAAGCGGCAAGAACCTACAATGAGCAGTTCTTC
TRBV19,TRBJ2-7,once,TRBD1,CASTPEGTGADEQYF,TGTGCCAGTACCCCCGAAGGGACAGGGGCTGACGAGCAGTACTTC